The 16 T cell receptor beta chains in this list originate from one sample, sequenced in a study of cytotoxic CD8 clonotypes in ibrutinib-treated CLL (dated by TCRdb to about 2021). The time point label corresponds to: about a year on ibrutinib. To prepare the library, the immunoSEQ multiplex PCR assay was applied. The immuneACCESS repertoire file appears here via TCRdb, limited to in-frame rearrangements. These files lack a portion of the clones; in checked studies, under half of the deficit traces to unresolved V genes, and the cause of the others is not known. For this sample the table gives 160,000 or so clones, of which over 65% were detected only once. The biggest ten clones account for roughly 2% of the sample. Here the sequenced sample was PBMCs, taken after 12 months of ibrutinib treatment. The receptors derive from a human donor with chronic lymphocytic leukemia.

This CDR3 is CASSGTRTGELFF. CDR3 nucleotide sequence: TGTGCCAGCTCAGGGACCCGGACTGGGGAGCTGTTTTTT. V is TRBV18 and J is TRBJ2-2; the D gene could be TRBD1 or TRBD2 (5 bases each). Trimming cost V 5 bases and J 8 bases, with 12 bases left between them. Germline CDR1 reads KGHSH; CDR2 reads LQKENI. This CDR3 spans 13 amino acids.

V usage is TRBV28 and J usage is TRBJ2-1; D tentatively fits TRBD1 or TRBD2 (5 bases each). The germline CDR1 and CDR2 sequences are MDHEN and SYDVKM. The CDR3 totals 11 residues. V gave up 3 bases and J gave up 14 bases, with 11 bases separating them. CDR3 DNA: TGTGCCAGCAGTTTTACCGGGACGGAGTTCTTC. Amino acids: CASSFTGTEFF. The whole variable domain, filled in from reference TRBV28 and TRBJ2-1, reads DVKVTQSSRYLVKRTGEKVFLECVQDMDHENMFWYRQDPGLGLRLIYFSYDVKMKEKGDIPEGYSVSREKKERFSLILESASTNQTSMYLCASSFTGTEFFGPGTRLTVL.

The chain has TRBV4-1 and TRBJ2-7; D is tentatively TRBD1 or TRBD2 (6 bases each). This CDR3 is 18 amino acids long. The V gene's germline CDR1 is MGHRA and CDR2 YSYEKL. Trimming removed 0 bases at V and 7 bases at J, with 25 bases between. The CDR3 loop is CASSQDMQPPRGAQEQYF. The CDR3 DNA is TGCGCCAGCAGCCAAGATATGCAACCCCCTAGGGGGGCGCAAGAGCAGTACTTC.

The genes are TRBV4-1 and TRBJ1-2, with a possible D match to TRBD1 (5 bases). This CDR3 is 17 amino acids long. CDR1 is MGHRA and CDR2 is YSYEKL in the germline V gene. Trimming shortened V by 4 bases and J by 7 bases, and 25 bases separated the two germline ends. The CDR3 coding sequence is TGCGCCAGCAGCCTCCTCTCTACCGGGACCCTGGTACTTGGCTACACCTTC. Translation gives CASSLLSTGTLVLGYTF.

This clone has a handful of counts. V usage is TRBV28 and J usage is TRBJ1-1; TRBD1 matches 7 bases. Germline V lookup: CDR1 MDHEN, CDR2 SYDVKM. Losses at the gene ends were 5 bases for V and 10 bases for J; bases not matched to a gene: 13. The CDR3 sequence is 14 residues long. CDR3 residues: CASSPMTGKVPAFF. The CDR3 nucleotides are TGTGCCAGCAGTCCGATGACAGGGAAGGTGCCAGCTTTCTTT.

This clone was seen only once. CDR3 bases: TGCGCCAGCAGCCAAGCCGTAGTACGAACATCCTGGGCTGAAAAACTGTTTTTT. It codes for CASSQAVVRTSWAEKLFF. The chain has TRBV4-1 and TRBJ1-4, with unresolved D. The V gene's germline CDR1 is MGHRA and CDR2 YSYEKL. The CDR3 loop spans 18 amino acids. V was clipped by 1 base and J by 7 bases, with 22 bases between them.

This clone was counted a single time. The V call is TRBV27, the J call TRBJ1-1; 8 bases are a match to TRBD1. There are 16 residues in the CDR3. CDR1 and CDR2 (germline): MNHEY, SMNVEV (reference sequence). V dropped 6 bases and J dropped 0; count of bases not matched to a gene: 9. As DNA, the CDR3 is TGTGCCAGCAGATATTCGACAGGGGCCATGAACACTGAAGCTTTCTTT. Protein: CASRYSTGAMNTEAFF.

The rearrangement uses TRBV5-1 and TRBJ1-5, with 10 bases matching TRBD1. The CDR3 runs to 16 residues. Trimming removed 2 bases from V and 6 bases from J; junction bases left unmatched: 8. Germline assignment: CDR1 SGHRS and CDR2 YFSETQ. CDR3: CASSLLPGQGIQPQHF. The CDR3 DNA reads TGCGCCAGCAGCTTACTCCCGGGACAGGGGATTCAGCCCCAGCATTTT.

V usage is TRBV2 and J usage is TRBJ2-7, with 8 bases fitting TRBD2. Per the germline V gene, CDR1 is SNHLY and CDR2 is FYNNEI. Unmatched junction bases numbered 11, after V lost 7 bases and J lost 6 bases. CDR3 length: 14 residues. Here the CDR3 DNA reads TGTGCCAGCAATTACCCCGGGGGGGACGCCGAGCAGTACTTC. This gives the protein CASNYPGGDAEQYF.

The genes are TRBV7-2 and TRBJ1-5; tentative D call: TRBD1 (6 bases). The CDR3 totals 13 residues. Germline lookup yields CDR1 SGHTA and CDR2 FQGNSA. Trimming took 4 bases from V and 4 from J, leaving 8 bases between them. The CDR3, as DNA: TGTGCCAGCAGCTACAGGGCGAATCAGCCCCAGCATTTT. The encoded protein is CASSYRANQPQHF.

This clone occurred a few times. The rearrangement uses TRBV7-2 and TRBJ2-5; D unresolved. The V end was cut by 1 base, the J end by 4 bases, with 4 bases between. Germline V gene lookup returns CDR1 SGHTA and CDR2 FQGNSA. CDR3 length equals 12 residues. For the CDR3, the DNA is TGTGCCAGCAGCTTAGGACGAGAGACCCAGTACTTC. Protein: CASSLGRETQYF.

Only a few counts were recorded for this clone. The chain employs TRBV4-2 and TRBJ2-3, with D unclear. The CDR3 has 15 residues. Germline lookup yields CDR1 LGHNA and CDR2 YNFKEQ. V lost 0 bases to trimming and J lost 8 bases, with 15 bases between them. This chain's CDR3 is CASSQDLQEGGTQYF. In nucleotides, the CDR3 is TGTGCCAGCAGCCAAGATCTCCAGGAAGGCGGTACGCAGTATTTT.

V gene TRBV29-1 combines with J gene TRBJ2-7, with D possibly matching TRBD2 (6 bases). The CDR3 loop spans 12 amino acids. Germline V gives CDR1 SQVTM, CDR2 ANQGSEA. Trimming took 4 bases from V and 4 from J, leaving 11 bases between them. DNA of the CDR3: TGCAGCGTTGTGGGAGGTGGGTACGAGCAGTACTTC. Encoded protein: CSVVGGGYEQYF.

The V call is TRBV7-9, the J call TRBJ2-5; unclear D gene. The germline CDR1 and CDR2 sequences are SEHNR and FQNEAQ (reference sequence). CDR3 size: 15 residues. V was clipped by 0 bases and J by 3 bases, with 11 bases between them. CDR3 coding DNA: TGTGCCAGCAGCTTAGCCGGCAGCCTAAAAGAGACCCAGTACTTC. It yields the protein CASSLAGSLKETQYF.

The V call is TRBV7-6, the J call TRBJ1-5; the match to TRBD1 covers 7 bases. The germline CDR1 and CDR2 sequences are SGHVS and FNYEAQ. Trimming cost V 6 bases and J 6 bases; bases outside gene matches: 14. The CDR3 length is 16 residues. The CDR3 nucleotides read TGTGCCAGCAGTGGGTTAGGGGGCGCGAGAAGTCAGCCCCAGCATTTT. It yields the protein CASSGLGGARSQPQHF. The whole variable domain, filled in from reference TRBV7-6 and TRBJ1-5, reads GAGVSQSPRYKVTKRGQDVALRCDPISGHVSLYWYRQALGQGPEFLTYFNYEAQQDKSGLPNDRFSAERPEGSISTLTIQRTEQRDSAMYRCASSGLGGARSQPQHFGDGTRLSIL.

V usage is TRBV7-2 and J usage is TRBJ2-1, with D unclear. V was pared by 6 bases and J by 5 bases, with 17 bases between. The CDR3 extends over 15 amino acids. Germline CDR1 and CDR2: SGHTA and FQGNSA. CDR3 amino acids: CASRRGRQGNNEQFF. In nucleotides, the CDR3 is TGTGCCAGCAGGCGTGGTCGACAAGGTAACAATGAGCAGTTCTTC. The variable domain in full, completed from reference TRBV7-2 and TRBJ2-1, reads GAGVSQSPSNKVTEKGKDVELRCDPISGHTALYWYRQSLGQGLEFLIYFQGNSAPDKSGLPSDRFSAERTGGSVSTLTIQRTQQEDSAVYLCASRRGRQGNNEQFFGPGTRLTVL.